Listed below are T cell receptor beta chains from one sample, sequenced in a study of Ad26.COV2.S vaccination and SARS-CoV-2 variants. Sequenced by immunoSEQ multiplex PCR; TCRdb stores in-frame clones only, minus some. The table records roughly 700,000 clones, around 89% of them present only once. The starting material was peripheral blood, obtained in a trial of Ad26.COV2.S vaccine versus placebo. The receptors were gathered from a person between 18 and 59 years old who received the Ad26.COV2.S COVID-19 vaccine or a placebo. Both conserved end residues are part of each CDR3. Fields, in order: D gene, J gene, clone size, V gene, CDR3 DNA, CDR3 protein. D genes are given only for firm matches. Size is stated for part of the rows, as once, few or many counts, or as a class when the clone is expanded.

d_call: TRBD1
j_call: TRBJ1-2
clone_size: -
v_call: TRBV14
cdr3_nt: TGTGCCAGCAGCCAAGGACAGGGGGCGAGGGCCTATGGCTACACCTTC
cdr3_aa: CASSQGQGARAYGYTF

d_call: TRBD1
j_call: TRBJ1-2
clone_size: -
v_call: TRBV14
cdr3_nt: TGTGCCAGCAGCCAAGTGGGACAGGGTTGGCCCTACTTC
cdr3_aa: CASSQVGQGWPYF

d_call: TRBD1
j_call: TRBJ1-3
clone_size: -
v_call: TRBV7-2
cdr3_nt: TGTGCCAGCACCGGACAGGGGGCCCCTGGAAACACCATATATTTT
cdr3_aa: CASTGQGAPGNTIYF

d_call: TRBD2
j_call: TRBJ2-7
clone_size: -
v_call: TRBV5-1
cdr3_nt: TGCGCCAGCAGCTTGGGCGGGAGTAGCCACGAGCAGTACTTC
cdr3_aa: CASSLGGSSHEQYF

d_call: TRBD1
j_call: TRBJ2-2
clone_size: -
v_call: TRBV14
cdr3_nt: TGTGCCAGCAGCCAAGAATGGACAGGGTACACCGGGGAGCTGTTTTTT
cdr3_aa: CASSQEWTGYTGELFF

d_call: -
j_call: TRBJ1-2
clone_size: -
v_call: TRBV7-2
cdr3_nt: TGTGCCAGCAGCTTAGTAGGCGGGGAGGACTATGGCTACACCTTC
cdr3_aa: CASSLVGGEDYGYTF

d_call: -
j_call: TRBJ2-3
clone_size: once
v_call: TRBV11-2
cdr3_nt: TGTGCCAGCAGCTTAGGAATTATCGGGGGAAGGGCAGATACGCAGTATTTT
cdr3_aa: CASSLGIIGGRADTQYF

d_call: -
j_call: TRBJ1-1
clone_size: few
v_call: TRBV5-1
cdr3_nt: TGCGCCAGCAGCTTGGGCTGGGGAAACACTGAAGCTTTCTTT
cdr3_aa: CASSLGWGNTEAFF

d_call: -
j_call: TRBJ1-2
clone_size: -
v_call: TRBV9
cdr3_nt: TGTGCCAGCAGCGTAGGCTGGGGCGGCTACACCTTC
cdr3_aa: CASSVGWGGYTF

d_call: -
j_call: TRBJ2-7
clone_size: once
v_call: TRBV27
cdr3_nt: TGTGCCAGCAGTTCCCTAGCGTCCAGCTCCTACGAGCAGTACTTC
cdr3_aa: CASSSLASSSYEQYF

d_call: -
j_call: TRBJ2-1
clone_size: -
v_call: TRBV11-3
cdr3_nt: TGTGCCAGCAGCTTAGACACCCGGGGACTCCTCAATGAGCAGTTCTTC
cdr3_aa: CASSLDTRGLLNEQFF

d_call: -
j_call: TRBJ2-7
clone_size: -
v_call: TRBV15
cdr3_nt: TGTGCCACCAGCATAACCGGGAGTTTCAACGAGCAGTACTTC
cdr3_aa: CATSITGSFNEQYF

d_call: TRBD2
j_call: TRBJ2-1
clone_size: -
v_call: TRBV10-3
cdr3_nt: TGTGCCATCAGGCCATGGACTAGCGGGAGCCTCGATGAGCAGTTCTTC
cdr3_aa: CAIRPWTSGSLDEQFF

d_call: TRBD2
j_call: TRBJ2-3
clone_size: -
v_call: TRBV24-1
cdr3_nt: TGTGCCACCAGTCCGGGACTAGCGGGAGATTGGGGACCAGATACGCAGTATTTT
cdr3_aa: CATSPGLAGDWGPDTQYF

d_call: TRBD1
j_call: TRBJ2-1
clone_size: -
v_call: TRBV19
cdr3_nt: TGTGCCAGTACGGGGACAGGGGATTTCAATGAGCAGTTCTTC
cdr3_aa: CASTGTGDFNEQFF

d_call: -
j_call: TRBJ1-3
clone_size: -
v_call: TRBV21-1
cdr3_nt: TGTGCCAGCAGCAATCCCCAGGAGAGCTCTGGAAACACCATATATTTT
cdr3_aa: CASSNPQESSGNTIYF

d_call: -
j_call: TRBJ1-4
clone_size: -
v_call: TRBV5-6
cdr3_nt: TGTGCCAGCAGCTTGGTGGGCAGCCGTAATGAAAAACTGTTTTTT
cdr3_aa: CASSLVGSRNEKLFF

d_call: TRBD2
j_call: TRBJ2-3
clone_size: -
v_call: TRBV6-5
cdr3_nt: TGTGCCAGCAGTTCATTAGCGGGAGAGGCAGATACGCAGTATTTT
cdr3_aa: CASSSLAGEADTQYF

d_call: TRBD1
j_call: TRBJ1-5
clone_size: -
v_call: TRBV12-3/TRBV12-4
cdr3_nt: TGTGCCAGCAGGCAGGGGGCTCAGCCCCAGCATTTT
cdr3_aa: CASRQGAQPQHF

d_call: TRBD1
j_call: TRBJ1-4
clone_size: -
v_call: TRBV19
cdr3_nt: TGTGCCAGTAGTATGGGACAGATTAATGAAAAACTGTTTTTT
cdr3_aa: CASSMGQINEKLFF

d_call: TRBD2
j_call: TRBJ2-3
clone_size: -
v_call: TRBV5-1
cdr3_nt: TGCGCCAGCAGCTTTCGGGAGGGCCATGCGCAGTATTTT
cdr3_aa: CASSFREGHAQYF

d_call: TRBD1
j_call: TRBJ1-6
clone_size: once
v_call: TRBV7-9
cdr3_nt: TGTGCCAGCAGCGGGACAGGGACTGGTTGGGCCCTCCACTTT
cdr3_aa: CASSGTGTGWALHF

d_call: TRBD2
j_call: TRBJ2-7
clone_size: once
v_call: TRBV5-4
cdr3_nt: TGTGCCAGCAGCAGTAGCGGGAGAATTTACGAGCAGTACTTC
cdr3_aa: CASSSSGRIYEQYF

d_call: TRBD2
j_call: TRBJ2-5
clone_size: -
v_call: TRBV5-4
cdr3_nt: TGTGCCAGCAGCCCTGCGGGAGGGCGGAGTGAGACCCAGTACTTC
cdr3_aa: CASSPAGGRSETQYF

d_call: TRBD2
j_call: TRBJ2-2
clone_size: -
v_call: TRBV30
cdr3_nt: TGTGCCTGGAGGTTGGGATTTTTATCCTTTAGCGGGAGGGCCGGTGCGAACACCGGGGAGCTGTTTTTT
cdr3_aa: CAWRLGFLSFSGRAGANTGELFF

d_call: -
j_call: TRBJ1-1
clone_size: -
v_call: TRBV10-2
cdr3_nt: TGCGCCAGCACTCGGTATCAAGGCGGCACTGAAGCTTTCTTT
cdr3_aa: CASTRYQGGTEAFF

d_call: TRBD1
j_call: TRBJ1-1
clone_size: once
v_call: TRBV18
cdr3_nt: TGTGCCAGCTCACCACGGGGGCGACAGGGAGTAGAAGCTTTCTTT
cdr3_aa: CASSPRGRQGVEAFF

d_call: -
j_call: TRBJ1-2
clone_size: -
v_call: TRBV6-5
cdr3_nt: TGTGCCAGCAGTTACTCCGGGACACCTTATGGCTACACCTTC
cdr3_aa: CASSYSGTPYGYTF

d_call: -
j_call: TRBJ2-1
clone_size: -
v_call: TRBV12-3/TRBV12-4
cdr3_nt: TGTGCCAGCAACCTCGGGGGCTACAATGAGCAGTTCTTC
cdr3_aa: CASNLGGYNEQFF

d_call: -
j_call: TRBJ1-2
clone_size: few
v_call: TRBV3-1/TRBV3-2
cdr3_nt: TGTGCCAGCAGCCAAGATACAGGAATCGACGATGGCTACACCTTC
cdr3_aa: CASSQDTGIDDGYTF

d_call: TRBD2
j_call: TRBJ2-1
clone_size: -
v_call: TRBV10-3
cdr3_nt: TGTGCCATCAGCACCGGGACTACAAATGAGCAGTTCTTC
cdr3_aa: CAISTGTTNEQFF

d_call: -
j_call: TRBJ1-1
clone_size: -
v_call: TRBV6-5
cdr3_nt: TGTGCCAGCAGTTACTCGATAGGAACCTACACTGAAGCTTTCTTT
cdr3_aa: CASSYSIGTYTEAFF

d_call: TRBD1
j_call: TRBJ1-1
clone_size: -
v_call: TRBV7-2
cdr3_nt: TGTGCCAGCAGCCCACGGACAGGGGGAAAGACTGAAGCTTTCTTT
cdr3_aa: CASSPRTGGKTEAFF

d_call: TRBD1
j_call: TRBJ1-6
clone_size: -
v_call: TRBV5-4
cdr3_nt: TGTGCCAGCAGCCAGGGGGTTGGGTCACCCCTCCACTTT
cdr3_aa: CASSQGVGSPLHF

d_call: -
j_call: TRBJ2-6
clone_size: -
v_call: TRBV2
cdr3_nt: TGTGCCAGCAGTGTAGGCTCTGGGGCCAACGTCCTGACTTTC
cdr3_aa: CASSVGSGANVLTF

d_call: -
j_call: TRBJ2-1
clone_size: once
v_call: TRBV7-9
cdr3_nt: TGTGCCAGCAGCTGGGACCTCTCTGAGCAGTTCTTC
cdr3_aa: CASSWDLSEQFF

d_call: -
j_call: TRBJ2-7
clone_size: once
v_call: TRBV12-3/TRBV12-4
cdr3_nt: TGTGCCAGCAGTCTTGTACCAGGGGGGGAGCAGTACTTC
cdr3_aa: CASSLVPGGEQYF

d_call: TRBD1
j_call: TRBJ1-5
clone_size: -
v_call: TRBV15
cdr3_nt: TGTGCCACCAGCAGAGATAGAGGAGGGGGCAGCAATCAGCCCCAGCATTTT
cdr3_aa: CATSRDRGGGSNQPQHF

d_call: -
j_call: TRBJ2-2
clone_size: -
v_call: TRBV30
cdr3_nt: TGTGCCTGGAGTGGACTATCAGGGGGGGAGCTGTTTTTT
cdr3_aa: CAWSGLSGGELFF

d_call: -
j_call: TRBJ1-6
clone_size: -
v_call: TRBV30
cdr3_nt: TGTGCCTGGAGTGGGGTACAGGGTTATGGGTCACCCCTCCACTTT
cdr3_aa: CAWSGVQGYGSPLHF

d_call: -
j_call: TRBJ1-2
clone_size: -
v_call: TRBV4-1
cdr3_nt: TGCGCCAGCAGCCAAGCCGAGACGGCAGGGGACTATGGCTACACCTTC
cdr3_aa: CASSQAETAGDYGYTF

d_call: TRBD1
j_call: TRBJ1-5
clone_size: -
v_call: TRBV6-6
cdr3_nt: TGTGCCAGCAGTCCGCGGACAGGGACATATAGCAATCAGCCCCAGCATTTT
cdr3_aa: CASSPRTGTYSNQPQHF

d_call: TRBD1
j_call: TRBJ2-3
clone_size: -
v_call: TRBV9
cdr3_nt: TGTGCCAGCAGCGTATCCCTCGGGGACAGCCAAATTCGTAGCACAGATACGCAGTATTTT
cdr3_aa: CASSVSLGDSQIRSTDTQYF

d_call: -
j_call: TRBJ1-4
clone_size: -
v_call: TRBV7-8
cdr3_nt: TGTGCCAGCAGCTTATGGGGGGCGGCTAATGAAAAACTGTTTTTT
cdr3_aa: CASSLWGAANEKLFF

d_call: -
j_call: TRBJ2-1
clone_size: -
v_call: TRBV30
cdr3_nt: TGTGCCTGGAGCCCCCAGGGGAATGAGCAGTTCTTC
cdr3_aa: CAWSPQGNEQFF

d_call: TRBD1
j_call: TRBJ1-5
clone_size: -
v_call: TRBV19
cdr3_nt: TGTGCCAGTAAGCTCCGGACAGGAAACAATCAGCCCCAGCATTTT
cdr3_aa: CASKLRTGNNQPQHF

d_call: -
j_call: TRBJ2-7
clone_size: once
v_call: TRBV10-1
cdr3_nt: TGCGCCAGCAGTGACCCCGGACTGACCTACGAGCAGTACTTC
cdr3_aa: CASSDPGLTYEQYF

d_call: -
j_call: TRBJ2-2
clone_size: once
v_call: TRBV9
cdr3_nt: TGTGCCAGCAGCGTAGCTACCGGGGAGCTGTTTTTT
cdr3_aa: CASSVATGELFF

d_call: -
j_call: TRBJ2-7
clone_size: -
v_call: TRBV7-2
cdr3_nt: TGTGCCAGCAGCCCCGTGGGGTCCGCATCCTACGAGCAGTACTTC
cdr3_aa: CASSPVGSASYEQYF

d_call: -
j_call: TRBJ1-1
clone_size: -
v_call: TRBV21-1
cdr3_nt: TGTGCCAGCAGCAAAGCGCTTTCCCGGGGGTTAATTTGGGGAGCTTTCTTT
cdr3_aa: CASSKALSRGLIWGAFF

d_call: TRBD1
j_call: TRBJ2-7
clone_size: -
v_call: TRBV18
cdr3_nt: TGTGCCAGCTCACAAGGACAGGGATTCCGCGAGCAGTACTTC
cdr3_aa: CASSQGQGFREQYF

d_call: -
j_call: TRBJ2-3
clone_size: -
v_call: TRBV11-2
cdr3_nt: TGTGCCAGCAGCTTAAGCGCTAGCGATACAGATACGCAGTATTTT
cdr3_aa: CASSLSASDTDTQYF

d_call: -
j_call: TRBJ2-5
clone_size: many
v_call: TRBV2
cdr3_nt: TGTGCCAGCAGCGCCGCCCAGCGGACCCAGTACTTC
cdr3_aa: CASSAAQRTQYF

d_call: -
j_call: TRBJ1-1
clone_size: -
v_call: TRBV6-4
cdr3_nt: TGTGCCAGCAGTGACTCAGGGCAGGGGAGCACTGAAGCTTTCTTT
cdr3_aa: CASSDSGQGSTEAFF